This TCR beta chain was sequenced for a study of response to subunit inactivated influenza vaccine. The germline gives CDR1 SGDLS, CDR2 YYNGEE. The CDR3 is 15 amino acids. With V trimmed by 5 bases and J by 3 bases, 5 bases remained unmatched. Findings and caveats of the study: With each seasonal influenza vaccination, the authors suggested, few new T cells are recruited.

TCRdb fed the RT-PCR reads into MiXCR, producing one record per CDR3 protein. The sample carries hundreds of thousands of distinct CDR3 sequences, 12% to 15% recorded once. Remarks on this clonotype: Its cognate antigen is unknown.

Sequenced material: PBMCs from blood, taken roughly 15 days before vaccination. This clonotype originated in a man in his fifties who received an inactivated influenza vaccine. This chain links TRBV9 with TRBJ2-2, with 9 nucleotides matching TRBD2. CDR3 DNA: TGTGCCAGCAGTCGTAGCGGGAGTGACACCGGGGAGCTGTTTTTT. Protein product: CASSRSGSDTGELFF.